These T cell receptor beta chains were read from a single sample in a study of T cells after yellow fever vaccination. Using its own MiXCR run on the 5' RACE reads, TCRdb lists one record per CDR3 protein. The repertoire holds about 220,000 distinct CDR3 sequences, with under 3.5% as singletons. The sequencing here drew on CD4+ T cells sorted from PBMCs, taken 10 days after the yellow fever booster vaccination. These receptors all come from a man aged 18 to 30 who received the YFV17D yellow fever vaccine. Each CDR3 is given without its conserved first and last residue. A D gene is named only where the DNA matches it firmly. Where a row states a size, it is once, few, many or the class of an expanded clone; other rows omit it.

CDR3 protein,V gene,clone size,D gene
SVTLPGGPNTEAF,TRBV29-1,.,.
ASSPLMSGGDGNTIY,TRBV18,many,.
ASSLRVGDYGYT,TRBV5-1,.,.
ASSYSRLAGTDTQY,TRBV6-5,many,TRBD2
ASSLLGKEQF,TRBV28,.,.
ASSPDYSNGYT,TRBV18,many,.
ASSQAGLAGGLGDTQY,TRBV4-2,many,TRBD2
ASSPVSDRDSGNTIY,TRBV18,.,TRBD1
ASSFSRESGYT,TRBV7-3,many,.
ASRSVLADFSGANVLT,TRBV5-6,few,TRBD2
ASSQVGGPPDTQY,TRBV4-1,.,.
ASSLSGQVVYEQY,TRBV7-2,many,TRBD1
ATSDPPASRGYT,TRBV24-1,many,.
ASWGSNQPQH,TRBV28,few,.
ASTDGAGGTNEQF,TRBV5-1,many,TRBD2
ASSQDLAAPNYGYT,TRBV4-2,few,.
ASRFSGTYEQY,TRBV12-3/TRBV12-4,many,.
ASSLQPVPPYQETQY,TRBV11-1,many,.
ASSLRTGGETQY,TRBV11-2,many,TRBD1
ASSTPGQMLEQF,TRBV12-3/TRBV12-4,many,TRBD1
ASSRLDRGNIQY,TRBV7-2,many,TRBD1
ASSPRDRTPSYEQY,TRBV18,.,TRBD1
ASSLNRGGAGNTIY,TRBV5-6,.,.
ASSQDAGTSGQTQY,TRBV4-2,many,TRBD2
ASIPLGAGRDTEAF,TRBV19,.,.
ASSPGRVRTDTQY,TRBV7-9,.,.
ASSKGQGPYNEQF,TRBV4-1,.,TRBD1
ASSFESTSGTEAF,TRBV5-1,many,.
ASSLSSGAQETQY,TRBV7-2,few,TRBD2
ASSANTNYGYT,TRBV5-4,.,.
ASSPGENYGYT,TRBV12-3/TRBV12-4,few,.
ATSDSLGRDEQF,TRBV24-1,.,TRBD2
ASSEALYQETQY,TRBV2,many,.
ASSYYGRGVRWPQH,TRBV4-3,.,.
AWSRGMTDTQY,TRBV30,many,.
ASSLRTSGGYNEQF,TRBV5-1,many,TRBD2
ASSSQGFPPSNYGYT,TRBV19,many,.